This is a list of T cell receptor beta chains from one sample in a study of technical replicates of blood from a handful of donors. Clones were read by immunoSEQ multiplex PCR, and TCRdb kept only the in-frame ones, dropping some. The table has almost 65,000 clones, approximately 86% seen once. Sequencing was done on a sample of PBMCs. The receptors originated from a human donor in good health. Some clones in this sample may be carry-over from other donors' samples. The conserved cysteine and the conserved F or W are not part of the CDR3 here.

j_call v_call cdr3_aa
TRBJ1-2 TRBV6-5 ASTPGGGGYGYT
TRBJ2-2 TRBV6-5 ASSPSGSGTGELF
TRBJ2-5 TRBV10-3 AISESTGMVSD
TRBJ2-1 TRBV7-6 ASSLTSRTSSNEQF
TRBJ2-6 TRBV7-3 ASSPGTSPVLT
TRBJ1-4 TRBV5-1 ASSSRDSSNEKLF
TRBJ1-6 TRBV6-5 ASSRRTGQDSPLH
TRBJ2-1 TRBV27 ASTAEDRQLVDNEQF
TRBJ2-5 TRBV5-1 ASSLAGRETRETQY
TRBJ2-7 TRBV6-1 ASNGGTSGSYEQY
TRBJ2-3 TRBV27 ASSLSRGGTPSTDTQY
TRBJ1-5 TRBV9 ASSDRDRGRRVIQPQH
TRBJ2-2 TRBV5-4 ASSLNSGTGELF